This T cell receptor beta chain was sequenced in a study of cytomegalovirus exposure and HLA in healthy donors. Study results and limitations: HLA alleles showed associations with 15,000 to 20,000 TCR beta sequences in a later analysis, at a 0.05 false discovery rate. A missense DCLRE1C variant was associated with V- and J-gene trimming of TCR beta chains in a later analysis, and an independent cohort replicated the association.

The V gene end was trimmed by 0 bases and the J gene end by 4 bases; junction bases not matched to a gene: 8. CDR1 SGHNT and CDR2 YYREEE come from the germline V gene (reference sequence). The CDR3 length is 16 residues. The donors comprised healthy bone marrow donors. Concerning this clone: Its specificity is not known.

The PCR ran on 60 Vbeta and 13 Jbeta primers. Clones were sequenced by immunoSEQ multiplex PCR, and TCRdb holds only the in-frame ones, with some missing. Altogether 210,000 or so clones are present, around 79% being singletons, with the ten largest covering roughly 1.9%. This clonotype was obtained from a man aged 18 to 35 in good health and CMV-seronegative. The sample comprised PBMCs. The chain couples TRBV5-4 to TRBJ2-3, with TRBD2 identical over 7 bases. The CDR3 region is CASSLGGGIRPDTQYF. CDR3 coding DNA: TGTGCCAGCAGCTTGGGGGGGGGAATCCGGCCAGATACGCAGTATTTT.